This T cell receptor beta chain was identified in a study of CD8+CD57+ T cells in acquired aplastic anemia. As for the study in general: DNA per sorted CD4+ or CD8+ sample ranged about 0.18 to 30 ug, averaging roughly 3.3 ug.

The use of genomic DNA as template underpinned the TCR beta VDJ and CDR3 profiling. TCRdb reprocessed the reads with MiXCR, giving one entry per CDR3 protein. The sample holds roughly 40,000 distinct CDR3 sequences, about 65% seen once. This CDR3 has 13 residues. The V end was cut by 7 bases, the J end by 4 bases, with 13 bases between. Germline-derived CDR1 and CDR2 are SEHNR and FQNEAQ (reference sequence). The sample holds a few counts of this clonotype. Sequencing was done on a sample of sorted CD4+, CD8+, or CD8+CD57+ T cells (not recorded which) from PBMCs. The clonotype comes from a human donor in good health, serving as a control. The chain links TRBV7-9 to TRBJ2-5; weak D call: TRBD1 (7 bases). In DNA, the CDR3 is TGTGCCAGCAACAGGGGAGGTAGAGAGACCCAGTACTTC. Protein sequence: CASNRGGRETQYF.